These T cell receptor beta chains were read from a single sample in a study of blood T cell repertoires in COVID-19. The repertoire was sequenced with immunoSEQ multiplex PCR; TCRdb's copy has only in-frame clones and lacks some. The repertoire includes tens of thousands of clones, more than 65% of them detected once, and around 4.1% sits in the top ten. Sequenced input: peripheral blood. All receptors derive from a woman aged 55-69 years with acute or convalescent COVID-19. CDR3s leave out the opening cysteine and the closing phenylalanine or tryptophan.

TRBJ1-1 TRBV6-5 ASSRQGGLNTEAF
TRBJ2-3 TRBV6-2/TRBV6-3 ASSLGRRDPTDTQY
TRBJ2-3 TRBV3-1/TRBV3-2 ASSHKARDSRTDTQY
TRBJ1-2 TRBV6-5 ASSYSLTGNYGYT
TRBJ2-7 TRBV10-1 ASSESTSGGFYEQY
TRBJ1-1 TRBV6-1 ASSEFGVDTEAF
TRBJ2-1 TRBV5-5 ASSLGWSSYNEQF
TRBJ1-2 TRBV6-5 ASSYVTGSDYGYT
TRBJ2-2 TRBV27 ASSLPGQSTNTGELF
TRBJ1-2 TRBV10-3 AISGRDNQNYGYT
TRBJ1-2 TRBV4-2 ASSQVGRGYT
TRBJ2-2 TRBV5-1 ASSPRTTGTTGELF
TRBJ1-2 TRBV6-6 ASSYSHAGQGDGYT
TRBJ1-6 TRBV9 ASSVGQGGYNSPLH
TRBJ2-2 TRBV6-1 ASSAEPSSNTGELF
TRBJ2-7 TRBV25-1 ASSGGTGLYEQY
TRBJ2-7 TRBV24-1 ATSDFPRDTEQY
TRBJ1-2 TRBV5-4 ASSLGSGTNYGYT
TRBJ1-2 TRBV6-5 ASSSPGQAIDGYT
TRBJ2-3 TRBV5-1 ASSLWAADTQY
TRBJ1-1 TRBV6-5 ASLRGTEAF
TRBJ2-7 TRBV19 ASTDTYEQY
TRBJ2-3 TRBV19 ATRLMGGGTDTQY
TRBJ2-1 TRBV27 ASSRLTGAGEQF
TRBJ1-1 TRBV5-1 ASSLGGGTGGMAEAF
TRBJ2-3 TRBV2 ASSEVRDPTDTQY
TRBJ1-2 TRBV2 ASSETGRSSGYT
TRBJ2-2 TRBV2 ASSRTGGGTGELF
TRBJ1-4 TRBV6-5 ASKEAGEKLF
TRBJ2-5 TRBV2 ASRSGRGETQY
TRBJ2-7 TRBV18 ASSSQRSEQY
TRBJ2-1 TRBV10-2 ASSVLGTGPWDEQF
TRBJ2-3 TRBV10-2 ASSEPRLGTDTQY
TRBJ1-4 TRBV24-1 ATSEAGTVLY
TRBJ1-2 TRBV11-2 ASSLVGGLYGYT
TRBJ1-5 TRBV10-2 ASSDQAGQPQH
TRBJ1-1 TRBV30 AWDPLQGNTEAF
TRBJ2-1 TRBV3-1/TRBV3-2 ASSQELGEQF
TRBJ1-2 TRBV2 ASSEWGVDGYT
TRBJ2-7 TRBV2 ASSGQNSYEQY
TRBJ1-3 TRBV18 ASSPDNLFSGNTIY
TRBJ2-7 TRBV3-1/TRBV3-2 ASSPLQGRGEQY
TRBJ2-7 TRBV5-1 ASSTRAYEQY
TRBJ2-1 TRBV19 ASSHGVAGAYNEQF
TRBJ2-7 TRBV15 ATSTSPGPYEQY
TRBJ1-1 TRBV2 ASSEAGGNTEAF
TRBJ2-7 TRBV20-1 SASRAPADTITLAGGYEQY